This T cell receptor (beta chain) was identified during a study of blood T cell repertoires in COVID-19. The wider study: Samples came from the United States, Italy and Spain, spanning acute and convalescent COVID-19. Sources were T cells, B-cell-depleted T cells, or PBMCs; the material itself was cDNA or gDNA.

This clone was found once. As handled by the study authors: Amplifying reference gene primers gave estimates of nucleated cell counts. Sequencing was performed with immunoSEQ multiplex PCR; in TCRdb, only in-frame clones are kept and a portion is missing. V and J calls and clone size are copied from that table; D and trimming were computed from the DNA. The repertoire holds 100,000 or so clones, with roughly nine tenths as singletons. V was trimmed by 3 bases and J by 6 bases, leaving 6 bases between them. Germline V gene data show CDR1 as SGHDN and CDR2 as FVKESK. The CDR3 extends over 11 amino acids.

This chain joins TRBV14 and TRBJ2-7; possibly TRBD2 for D (6 bases). What was sequenced was peripheral blood. This TCR came from a man aged 50-60 years with acute or convalescent COVID-19. The CDR3: CASSQGGEQYF. CDR3 DNA: TGTGCCAGCAGCCAGGGGGGCGAGCAGTACTTC.